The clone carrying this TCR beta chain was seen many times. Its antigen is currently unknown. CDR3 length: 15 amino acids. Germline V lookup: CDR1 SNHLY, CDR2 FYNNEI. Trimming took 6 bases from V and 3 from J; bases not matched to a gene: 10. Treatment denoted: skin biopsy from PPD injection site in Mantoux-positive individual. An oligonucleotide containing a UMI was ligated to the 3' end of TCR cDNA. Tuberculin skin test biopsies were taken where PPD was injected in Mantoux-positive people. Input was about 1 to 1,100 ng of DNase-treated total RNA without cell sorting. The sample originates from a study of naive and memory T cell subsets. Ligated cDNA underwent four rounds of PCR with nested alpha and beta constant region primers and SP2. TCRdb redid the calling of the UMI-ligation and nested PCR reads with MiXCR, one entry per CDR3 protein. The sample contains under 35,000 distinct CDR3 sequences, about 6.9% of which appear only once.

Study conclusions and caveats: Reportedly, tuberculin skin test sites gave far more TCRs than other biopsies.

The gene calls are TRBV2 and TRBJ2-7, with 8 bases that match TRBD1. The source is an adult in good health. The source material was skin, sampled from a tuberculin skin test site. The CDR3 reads CASRSPRGRSYEQYF. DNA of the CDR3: TGTGCCAGCAGGAGCCCCAGGGGGCGCAGCTACGAGCAGTACTTC.